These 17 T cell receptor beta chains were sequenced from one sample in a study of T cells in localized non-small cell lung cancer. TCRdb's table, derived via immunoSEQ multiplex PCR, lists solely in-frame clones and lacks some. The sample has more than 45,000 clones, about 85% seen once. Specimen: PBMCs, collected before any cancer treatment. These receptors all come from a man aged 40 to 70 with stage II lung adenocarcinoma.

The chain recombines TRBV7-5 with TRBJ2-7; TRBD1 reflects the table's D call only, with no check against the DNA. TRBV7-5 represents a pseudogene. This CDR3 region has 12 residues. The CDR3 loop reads CARSLARDSRYV. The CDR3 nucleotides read TGTGCCAGAAGCTTAGCGAGGGACAGTCGGTACGTC.

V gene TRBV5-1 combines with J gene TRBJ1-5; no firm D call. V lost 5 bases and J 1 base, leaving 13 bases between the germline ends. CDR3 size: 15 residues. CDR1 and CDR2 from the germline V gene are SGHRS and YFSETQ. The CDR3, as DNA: TGCGCCAGCAGGAGAGGGTGGGGAAGCAATCAGCCCCAGCATTTT. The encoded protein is CASRRGWGSNQPQHF.

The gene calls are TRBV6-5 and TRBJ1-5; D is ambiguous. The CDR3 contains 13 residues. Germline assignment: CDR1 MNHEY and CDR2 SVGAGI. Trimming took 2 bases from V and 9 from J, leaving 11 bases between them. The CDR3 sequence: CASSYDGYRPQHF. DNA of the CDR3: TGTGCCAGCAGTTACGACGGTTATCGGCCCCAGCATTTT.

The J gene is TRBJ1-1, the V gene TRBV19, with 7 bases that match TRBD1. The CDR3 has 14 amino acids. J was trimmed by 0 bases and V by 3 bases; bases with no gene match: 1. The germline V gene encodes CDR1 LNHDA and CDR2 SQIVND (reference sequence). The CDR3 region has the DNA TGTGCCAGTAGTATTGGGACAGTGAACACTGAAGCTTTCTTT. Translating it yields CASSIGTVNTEAFF.

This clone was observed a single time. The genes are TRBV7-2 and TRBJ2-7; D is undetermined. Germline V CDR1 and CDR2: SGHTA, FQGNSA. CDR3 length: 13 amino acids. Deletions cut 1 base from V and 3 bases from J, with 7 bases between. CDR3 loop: CASSLVLGYEQYV. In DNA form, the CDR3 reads TGTGCCAGCAGCTTAGTTTTGGGCTACGAGCAGTACGTC.

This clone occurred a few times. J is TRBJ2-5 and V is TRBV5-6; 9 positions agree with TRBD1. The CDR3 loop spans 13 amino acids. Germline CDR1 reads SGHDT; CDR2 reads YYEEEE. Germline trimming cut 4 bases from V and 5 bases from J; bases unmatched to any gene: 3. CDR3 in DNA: TGTGCCAGCAGCCGGGACAGGGTGGAGACCCAGTACTTC. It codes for CASSRDRVETQYF.

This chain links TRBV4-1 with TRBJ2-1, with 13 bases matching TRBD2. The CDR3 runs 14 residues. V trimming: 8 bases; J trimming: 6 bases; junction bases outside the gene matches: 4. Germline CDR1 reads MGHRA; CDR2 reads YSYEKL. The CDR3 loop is CASGLAGVLNEQFF. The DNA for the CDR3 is TGCGCCAGCGGACTAGCGGGGGTCCTCAATGAGCAGTTCTTC.

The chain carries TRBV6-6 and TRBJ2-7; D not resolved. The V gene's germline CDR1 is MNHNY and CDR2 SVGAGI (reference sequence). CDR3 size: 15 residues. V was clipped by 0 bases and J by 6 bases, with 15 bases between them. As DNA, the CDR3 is TGTGCCAGCAGTTACTCGACGCAGGCGTCCGGCGAGCAGTACTTC. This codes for CASSYSTQASGEQYF.

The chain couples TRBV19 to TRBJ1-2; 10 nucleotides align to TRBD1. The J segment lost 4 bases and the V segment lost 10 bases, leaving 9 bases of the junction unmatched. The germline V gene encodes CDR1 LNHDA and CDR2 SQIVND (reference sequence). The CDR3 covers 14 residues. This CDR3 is CATARQGAIYGYTF. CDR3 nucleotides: TGTGCCACCGCGAGACAGGGGGCGATCTATGGCTACACCTTC.

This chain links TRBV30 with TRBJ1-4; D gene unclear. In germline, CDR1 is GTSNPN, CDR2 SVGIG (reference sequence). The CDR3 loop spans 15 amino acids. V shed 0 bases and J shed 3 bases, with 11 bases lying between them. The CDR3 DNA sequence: TGTGCCTGGAGTGTAAAGGAGAAGGCTAATGAAAAACTGTTTTTT. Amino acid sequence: CAWSVKEKANEKLFF.

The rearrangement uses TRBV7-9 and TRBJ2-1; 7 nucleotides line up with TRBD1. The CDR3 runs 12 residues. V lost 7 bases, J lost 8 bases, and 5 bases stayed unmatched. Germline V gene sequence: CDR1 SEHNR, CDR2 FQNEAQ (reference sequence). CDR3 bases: TGTGCCAGCATCAACAGGGGCGATGAGCAGTTCTTC. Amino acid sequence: CASINRGDEQFF.

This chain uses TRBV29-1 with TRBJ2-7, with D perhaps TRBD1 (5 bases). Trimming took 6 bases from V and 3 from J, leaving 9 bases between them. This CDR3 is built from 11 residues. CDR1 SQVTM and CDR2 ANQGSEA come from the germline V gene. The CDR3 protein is CSVSQGYEQYF. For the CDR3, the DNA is TGCAGCGTCTCGCAGGGCTACGAGCAGTACTTC.

The CDR3 DNA sequence: TGTGCCATCAGTGTCAAGACAGGCACGCCGAGCTCTGGGGCCAACGTCCTGACTTTC. It specifies CAISVKTGTPSSGANVLTF. V usage is TRBV10-3 and J usage is TRBJ2-6; perhaps TRBD1 as D (6 bases). CDR1 ENHRY and CDR2 SYGVKD come from the germline V gene. The V end lost 4 bases, the J end lost 0 bases, and 19 bases lay between the germline ends. The CDR3 has 19 residues.

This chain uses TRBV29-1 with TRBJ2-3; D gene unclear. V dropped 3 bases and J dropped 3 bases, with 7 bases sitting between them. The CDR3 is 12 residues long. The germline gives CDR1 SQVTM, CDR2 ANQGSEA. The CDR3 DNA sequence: TGCAGCGTTGAGCGCGGTACAGATACGCAGTATTTT. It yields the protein CSVERGTDTQYF.

The CDR3 spells CASSRQGTDTQYF. The DNA for the CDR3 is TGTGCCAGCAGTCGACAGGGCACAGATACGCAGTATTTT. The genes are TRBV6-4 and TRBJ2-3; weak D call: TRBD1 (6 bases). CDR3 size: 13 residues. V gave up 5 bases and J gave up 1 base, with 7 bases separating them. The germline CDR1 and CDR2 sequences are MRHNA and SNTAGT.

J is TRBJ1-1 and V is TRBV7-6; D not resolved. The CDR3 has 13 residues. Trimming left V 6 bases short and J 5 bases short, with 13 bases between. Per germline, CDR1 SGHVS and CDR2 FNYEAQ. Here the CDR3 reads CASSLYLGTEAFF. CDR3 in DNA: TGTGCCAGCAGTCTCTACTTGGGAACTGAAGCTTTCTTT.

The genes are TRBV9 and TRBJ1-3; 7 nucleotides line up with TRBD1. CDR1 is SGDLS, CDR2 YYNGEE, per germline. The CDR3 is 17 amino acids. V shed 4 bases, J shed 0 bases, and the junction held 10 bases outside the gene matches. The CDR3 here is CASSLGQAPFSGNTIYF. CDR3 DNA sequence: TGTGCCAGCAGCCTCGGACAGGCCCCCTTCTCTGGAAACACCATATATTTT.